This T cell receptor beta chain was identified during a study of T cells expressing NK-cell markers. For the study at large: Seven of the eight sequenced donors were classified as HCMV-seropositive, and one was classified as seronegative. Study results and limitations: One observes that, in several donors, these clonotypes were also the leading ones within the CD3+CD56-NKG2C+ fraction. No clear determination of HCMV specificity was made for expanded NKG2C+ T cell clones.

UMIs accompanied the 5'RACE template switching by which TCR beta cDNA was made. TCRdb reprocessed the 5' RACE reads and reports one entry per CDR3 protein, with no DNA. In total, the table holds 150,000 to 180,000 distinct CDR3 sequences. The CDR3 loop spans 12 amino acids. CDR1 is SQVTM and CDR2 is ANQGSEA in the germline V gene. Turning to this clonotype: What it recognizes is unknown.

The TCR was taken from a woman aged 45 to 65 in good health. This chain connects TRBV29-1 to TRBJ2-3. The sequenced sample was blood T cells: a sorted CD56 or NKG2C T cell subset, CD4+ or CD8+ T cells, or bulk PBMC T cells (not recorded which). The CDR3 protein is CSPLPLGDTQYF.